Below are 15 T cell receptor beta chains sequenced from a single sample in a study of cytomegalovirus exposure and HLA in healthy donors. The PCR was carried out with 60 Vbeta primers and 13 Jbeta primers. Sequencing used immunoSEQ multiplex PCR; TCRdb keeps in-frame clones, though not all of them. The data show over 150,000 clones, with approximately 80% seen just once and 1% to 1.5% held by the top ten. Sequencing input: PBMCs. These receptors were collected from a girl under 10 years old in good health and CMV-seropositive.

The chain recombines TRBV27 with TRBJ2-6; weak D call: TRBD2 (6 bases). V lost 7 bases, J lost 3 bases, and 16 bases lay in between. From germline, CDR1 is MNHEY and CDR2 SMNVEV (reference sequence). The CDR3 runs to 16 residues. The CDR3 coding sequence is TGTGCCAGCACCCCGGTGGAGGGAGTTGGGGCCAACGTCCTGACTTTC. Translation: CASTPVEGVGANVLTF. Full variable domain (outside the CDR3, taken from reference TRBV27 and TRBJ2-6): EAQVTQNPRYLITVTGKKLTVTCSQNMNHEYMSWYRQDPGLGLRQIYYSMNVEVTDKGDVPEGYKVSRKEKRNFPLILESPSPNQTSLYFCASTPVEGVGANVLTFGAGSRLTVL.

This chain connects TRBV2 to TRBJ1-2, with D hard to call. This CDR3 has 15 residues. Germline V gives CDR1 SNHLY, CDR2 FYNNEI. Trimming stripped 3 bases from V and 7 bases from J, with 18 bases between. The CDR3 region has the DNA TGTGCCAGCAGTGAGGGCAGGTTAGCGGTAGGTGGCTACACCTTC. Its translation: CASSEGRLAVGGYTF.

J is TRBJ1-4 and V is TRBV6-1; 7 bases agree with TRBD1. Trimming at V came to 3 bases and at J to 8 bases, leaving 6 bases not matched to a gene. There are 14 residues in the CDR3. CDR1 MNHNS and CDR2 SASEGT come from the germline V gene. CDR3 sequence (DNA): TGTGCCAGCAGTGACCGACAGGGTAGAGAAAAACTGTTTTTT. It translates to CASSDRQGREKLFF.

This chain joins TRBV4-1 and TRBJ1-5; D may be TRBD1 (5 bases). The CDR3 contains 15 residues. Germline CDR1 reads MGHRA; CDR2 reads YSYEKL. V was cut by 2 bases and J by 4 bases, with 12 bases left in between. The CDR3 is CASSQFQGWNQPQHF. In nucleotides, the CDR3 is TGCGCCAGCAGCCAATTCCAGGGCTGGAATCAGCCCCAGCATTTT.

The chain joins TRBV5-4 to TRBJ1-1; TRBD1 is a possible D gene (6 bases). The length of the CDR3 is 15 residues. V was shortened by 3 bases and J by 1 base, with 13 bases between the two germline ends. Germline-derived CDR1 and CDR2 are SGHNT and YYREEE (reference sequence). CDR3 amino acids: CASSSQGWGNTEAFF. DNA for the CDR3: TGTGCCAGCAGCTCTCAGGGGTGGGGGAACACTGAAGCTTTCTTT.

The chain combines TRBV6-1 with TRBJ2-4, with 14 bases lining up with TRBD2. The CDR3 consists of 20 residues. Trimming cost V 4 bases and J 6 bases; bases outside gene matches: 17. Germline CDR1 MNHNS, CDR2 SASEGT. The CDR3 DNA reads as TGTGCCAGCAGTGCAGGAGGGACTAGCGGGAGCCCCATCCCGGGAAACATTCAGTACTTC. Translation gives CASSAGGTSGSPIPGNIQYF.

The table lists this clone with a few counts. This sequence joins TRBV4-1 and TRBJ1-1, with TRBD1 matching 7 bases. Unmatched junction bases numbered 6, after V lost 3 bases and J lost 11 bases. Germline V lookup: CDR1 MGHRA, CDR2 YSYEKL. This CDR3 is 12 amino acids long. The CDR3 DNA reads TGCGCCAGCAGCCAGGGGACAGAGGAGGCTTTCTTT. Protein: CASSQGTEEAFF.

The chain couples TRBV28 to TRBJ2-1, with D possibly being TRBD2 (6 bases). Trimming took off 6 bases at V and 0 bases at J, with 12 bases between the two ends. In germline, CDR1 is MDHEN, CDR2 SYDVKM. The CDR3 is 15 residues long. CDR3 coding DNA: TGTGCCAGCAGGTCCGGGACTGGCTCCTACAATGAGCAGTTCTTC. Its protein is CASRSGTGSYNEQFF.

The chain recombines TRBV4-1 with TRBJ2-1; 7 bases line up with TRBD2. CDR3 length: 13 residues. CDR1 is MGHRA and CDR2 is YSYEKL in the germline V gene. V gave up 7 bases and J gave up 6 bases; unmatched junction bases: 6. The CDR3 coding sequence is TGCGCCAGCAACGCTCGCGGGGGCAATGAGCAGTTCTTC. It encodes CASNARGGNEQFF.

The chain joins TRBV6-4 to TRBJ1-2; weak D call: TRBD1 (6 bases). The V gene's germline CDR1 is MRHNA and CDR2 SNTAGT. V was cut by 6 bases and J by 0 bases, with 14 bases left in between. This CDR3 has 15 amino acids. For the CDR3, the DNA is TGTGCCAGCAGACCTACGACAGGAGCTAACTATGGCTACACCTTC. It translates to CASRPTTGANYGYTF.

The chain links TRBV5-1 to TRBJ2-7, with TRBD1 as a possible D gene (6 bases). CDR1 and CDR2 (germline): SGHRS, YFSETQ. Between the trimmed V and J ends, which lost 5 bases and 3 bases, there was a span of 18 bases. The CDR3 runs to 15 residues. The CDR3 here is CASRVTGTNFYEQYF. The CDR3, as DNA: TGCGCCAGCAGGGTAACCGGGACAAATTTCTACGAGCAGTACTTC.

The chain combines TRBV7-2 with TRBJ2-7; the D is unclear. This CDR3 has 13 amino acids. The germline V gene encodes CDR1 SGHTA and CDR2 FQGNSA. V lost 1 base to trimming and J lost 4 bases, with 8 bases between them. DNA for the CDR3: TGTGCCAGCAGCTTAGGATACGAGTACGAGCAGTACTTC. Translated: CASSLGYEYEQYF.

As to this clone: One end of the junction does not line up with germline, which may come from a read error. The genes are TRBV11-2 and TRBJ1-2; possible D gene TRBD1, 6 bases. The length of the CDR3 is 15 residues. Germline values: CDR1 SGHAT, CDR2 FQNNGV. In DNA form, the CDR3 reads TGTGCCGGCAGCTTATCGATTTGGGGGCAGGATGGCTACACCTTC. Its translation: CAGSLSIWGQDGYTF.

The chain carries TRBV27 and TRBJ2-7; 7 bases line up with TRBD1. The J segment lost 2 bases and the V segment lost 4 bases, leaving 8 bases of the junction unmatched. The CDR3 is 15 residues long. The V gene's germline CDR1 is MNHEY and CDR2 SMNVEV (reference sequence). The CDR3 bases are TGTGCCAGCAGTTACAGGGGCCAGGAACCCTACGAGCAGTACTTC. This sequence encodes CASSYRGQEPYEQYF.

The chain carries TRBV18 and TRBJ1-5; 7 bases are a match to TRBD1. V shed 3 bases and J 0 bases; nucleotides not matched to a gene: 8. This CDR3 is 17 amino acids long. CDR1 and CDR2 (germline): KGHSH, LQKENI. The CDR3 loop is CASSPQGGGNSNQPQHF. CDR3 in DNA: TGTGCCAGCTCACCCCAAGGGGGCGGGAATAGCAATCAGCCCCAGCATTTT.